The source of this T cell receptor beta chain is a study of blood T cell repertoires in COVID-19. Across the study: The United States, Italy and Spain were the sources of the acute and convalescent COVID-19 samples. T cells, B-cell-depleted T cells, or PBMCs supplied cDNA or gDNA.

Germline values: CDR1 SGHDN, CDR2 FVKESK. V lost 0 bases, J lost 5 bases, and 13 bases lay in between. The CDR3 is 15 residues long. Original analysis: Scientists estimated how many nucleated cells there were by amplifying reference gene primers. Here immunoSEQ multiplex PCR was the method, and the copy in TCRdb shows in-frame clones only, minus some. Clonal size and the V and J genes are those of that table, whereas D and trimming came from the DNA. This sample carries about 73,000 clones, over 75% of them seen once, and the ten largest clones take around 4.3%. The sample consisted of peripheral blood. The rearrangement uses TRBV14 and TRBJ1-1; D unresolved. The source of this sequence is a woman aged 55-69 years with acute or convalescent COVID-19. CDR3 loop: CASSQDPGLQTEAFF. As DNA, the CDR3 is TGTGCCAGCAGCCAAGATCCAGGACTGCAGACTGAAGCTTTCTTT.